This section outlines one T cell receptor (beta chain) sequence together with its context. Its antigen is not known. The ends lost 5 bases at V and 8 bases at J; junction bases unmatched: 10. The CDR3 totals 16 residues. Per the germline V gene, CDR1 is SGHVS and CDR2 is FNYEAQ. Produced via immunoSEQ multiplex PCR; TCRdb's table is partial and in-frame only. The table records under 300,000 clones, under 80% of them present only once. The data originate from a study of shared clonotypes between healthy human individuals. Overall study results and limits: Rarefaction analysis demonstrated incomplete sorted-subset sequencing notwithstanding large depth. Compared with clonotypes that all four donors shared, non-shared clonotypes had lower generation probabilities.

Specimen: memory CD4+ T cells sorted from blood. Documented subset: CD45RA-negative fraction. The chain uses TRBV7-6 and TRBJ1-4; 11 bases map to TRBD1. This clonotype was obtained from a young man in good health. CDR3 sequence: CASSKSGQGVTEKLFF. In DNA, the CDR3 is TGTGCCAGCAGCAAATCGGGACAGGGGGTAACGGAAAAACTGTTTTTT.